The clone carrying this T cell receptor beta chain was recorded once. The antigen is undetermined. These data are taken from a study of shared clonotypes between healthy human individuals. The investigators split CD4+ cells into a CD45RA+ naive subset and a CD45RA-negative memory subset. Study-wide results and caveats: Memory subsets generally showed lower estimated richness than naive subsets. Sequencing depth was predicted to influence how clonotypes are shared among donors. A few donors shared around 5.1% of their naive CD4 clonotypes.

V gave up 6 bases and J gave up 3 bases; unmatched junction bases: 19. CDR1 MNHEY and CDR2 SMNVEV come from the germline V gene (reference sequence). This CDR3 region has 18 residues. Produced via immunoSEQ multiplex PCR; TCRdb's table is partial and in-frame only. The sample carries more than 850,000 clones, about four fifths recorded once. The sample comprised memory CD4+ T cells from PBMCs. Regarding subset: CD45RA-negative fraction. The chain uses TRBV27 and TRBJ2-7; TRBD1 agrees at 8 bases. The sequence derives from a man aged 18-30 years in good health. Some clones in this sample may be carry-over from other donors' samples. CDR3 loop: CASSRARANRGRLYEQYF. The CDR3 DNA reads TGTGCCAGCAGCCGAGCCCGAGCTAACAGGGGGAGACTCTACGAGCAGTACTTC.